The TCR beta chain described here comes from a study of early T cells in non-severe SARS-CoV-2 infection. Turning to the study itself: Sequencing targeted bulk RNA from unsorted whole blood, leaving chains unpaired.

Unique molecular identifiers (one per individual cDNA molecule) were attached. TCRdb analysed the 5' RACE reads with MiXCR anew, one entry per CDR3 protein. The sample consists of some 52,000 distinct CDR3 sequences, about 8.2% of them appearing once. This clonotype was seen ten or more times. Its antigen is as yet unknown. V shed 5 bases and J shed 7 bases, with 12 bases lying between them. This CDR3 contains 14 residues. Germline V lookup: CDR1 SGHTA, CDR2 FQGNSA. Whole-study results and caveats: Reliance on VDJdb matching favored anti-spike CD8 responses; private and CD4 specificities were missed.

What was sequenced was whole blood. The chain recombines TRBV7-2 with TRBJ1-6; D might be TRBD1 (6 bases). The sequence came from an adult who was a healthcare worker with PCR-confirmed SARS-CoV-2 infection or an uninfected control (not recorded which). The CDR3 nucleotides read TGTGCCAGCAGCCCGAGGGGGGGGAATTCACCCCTCCACTTT. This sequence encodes CASSPRGGNSPLHF.